The source of this T cell receptor (beta chain) is a study of beta chain features in type 1 diabetes. Overall study findings and caveats: Patients' naive, central memory and Treg TCRB repertoires seemed closer to one another than those of healthy donors. VDJ junctions in type 1 diabetes patients carried more deletions and fewer insertions. Because the template was cDNA, high-expressing cells might be over-represented. PCR might favor shorter templates, equally in patients and controls. Across all four CD4+ subsets, people with type 1 diabetes showed modestly shorter TCRB CDR3s.

This clone was seen a few times. Antigen specificity is unknown. The whole isolated RNA underwent reverse transcription, so sequencing captured expressed TCRB transcripts. The protocol was immunoSEQ multiplex PCR, while the TCRdb copy is restricted to in-frame clones and leaves out a portion. The data show 550,000 to 850,000 clones, with over 10% seen just once and roughly 0.022% held by the top ten. The V segment lost 6 bases and the J segment 4 bases; nucleotides outside the gene matches: 17. Germline V gives CDR1 MDHEN, CDR2 SYDVKM. The CDR3 spans 18 residues. This sequence joins TRBV28 and TRBJ2-7, with 11 bases lining up with TRBD1. Sequencing used naive CD4+ T cells from blood. This clonotype originated in a man aged 18 to 35 with type 1 diabetes. CDR3 protein: CASSFPLAPGTGGYEQYF. The CDR3 coding sequence is TGTGCCAGCAGCTTTCCCCTGGCGCCCGGGACAGGGGGGTACGAGCAGTACTTC.